The 13 T cell receptor beta chains below all came from one sample that was sequenced in a study of CD8 T cells in ankylosing spondylitis. In TCRdb, the 5' RACE reads were re-called with MiXCR into one record per CDR3 protein. Counted here are 300,000 to 350,000 distinct CDR3 sequences, about 20% occurring once; the ten biggest clones make up about 3.5%. The sample was blood, either unsorted or a sorted T cell fraction (not recorded which). Receptors were obtained from a female donor with ankylosing spondylitis or in good health (not recorded which).

This clonotype has ten or more counts. The rearrangement uses TRBV29-1 and TRBJ2-1, with a weak D call TRBD1 (5 bases). Germline values: CDR1 SQVTM, CDR2 ANQGSEA. The CDR3 length is 13 residues. Trimming stripped 5 bases from V and 4 bases from J, with 12 bases between. The CDR3 sequence is CSVPGPGYNEQFF. For the CDR3, the DNA is TGCAGCGTTCCAGGGCCTGGTTACAATGAGCAGTTCTTC.

The sample holds a few counts of this clonotype. The genes are TRBV5-1 and TRBJ2-5, with 10 positions matching TRBD2. The V segment lost 3 bases and the J segment 3 bases; nucleotides outside the gene matches: 2. CDR1 and CDR2 (germline): SGHRS, YFSETQ. This CDR3 has 14 amino acids. The CDR3, as DNA: TGCGCCAGCAGCTACCTAGCGGGAGAAGAGACCCAGTACTTC. Encoded protein: CASSYLAGEETQYF.

This clonotype has just a few counts. CDR3 amino acids: CASSNPRTGGWYEQYF. CDR3 nucleotide sequence: TGTGCCAGCAGCAACCCCAGGACAGGGGGTTGGTACGAGCAGTACTTC. V is TRBV21-1 and J is TRBJ2-7; the DNA was not compared with TRBD1, the D call given in the table. TRBV21-1 is given as a pseudogene. The CDR3 spans 16 residues.

V gene TRBV27 combines with J gene TRBJ1-1; tentatively, D is TRBD1 (5 bases). Trimming stripped 4 bases from V and 10 bases from J, with 10 bases between. Germline V gene data show CDR1 as MNHEY and CDR2 as SMNVEV (reference sequence). The CDR3 length is 11 residues. This CDR3 reads CASSSPRGAFF. CDR3 DNA sequence: TGTGCCAGCAGTTCTCCTAGGGGAGCTTTCTTT.

As for this clonotype: The junction does not match germline at one end; this may be a read error. V usage is TRBV4-3 and J usage is TRBJ2-7, with D uncertain. This CDR3 has 15 residues. CDR1 and CDR2 from the germline V gene are LGHNA and YSLEER. The DNA for the CDR3 is TGCACCAGCAGCCAAGAGGAAGGGTTTACCTACGAGCAGTACTTC. It translates to CTSSQEEGFTYEQYF.

This clonotype has ten or more counts. This chain joins TRBV10-3 and TRBJ1-4; 8 bases align to TRBD1. V was clipped by 3 bases and J by 0 bases; unmatched bases: 6. CDR1 is ENHRY, CDR2 SYGVKD, per germline. The CDR3 extends over 17 amino acids. CDR3 bases: TGTGCCATCAGTGACCCGGGACAGGCTGCAACTAATGAAAAACTGTTTTTT. Translation: CAISDPGQAATNEKLFF.

This chain joins TRBV27 and TRBJ1-5; TRBD1 is a possible D gene (6 bases). V shed 5 bases and J shed 7 bases, with 15 bases lying between them. The CDR3 extends over 14 amino acids. Germline CDR1 reads MNHEY; CDR2 reads SMNVEV (reference sequence). Written as DNA, the CDR3 is TGTGCCAGCAGTCCCACAGGGACCCGGCAGCCCCAGCATTTT. It codes for CASSPTGTRQPQHF.

This chain connects TRBV7-9 to TRBJ1-4, with no clear D. The germline CDR1 and CDR2 sequences are SEHNR and FQNEAQ (reference sequence). The CDR3 extends over 14 amino acids. Trimming took 2 bases from V and 0 from J, leaving 4 bases between them. DNA of the CDR3: TGTGCCAGCAGCTTACGTGCAACTAATGAAAAACTGTTTTTT. Protein: CASSLRATNEKLFF.

This clonotype has only a few counts. The chain uses TRBV6-6 and TRBJ2-2, with 8 bases lining up with TRBD2. Germline V gene sequence: CDR1 MNHNY, CDR2 SVGAGI (reference sequence). With V trimmed by 6 bases and J by 7 bases, 4 bases remained unmatched. This CDR3 is built from 13 residues. CDR3 sequence reads: CASSGTSVGELFF. CDR3 nucleotide sequence: TGTGCCAGCAGCGGGACTAGTGTCGGGGAGCTGTTTTTT.

This clonotype was counted once. This chain uses TRBV7-6 with TRBJ2-1, with 12 bases matching TRBD2. Unmatched junction bases numbered 7, after V lost 1 base and J lost 6 bases. The germline V gene has CDR1 SGHVS and CDR2 FNYEAQ. The CDR3 consists of 17 residues. CDR3 amino acids: CASSLGGPSGRANEQFF. CDR3 DNA: TGTGCCAGCAGCTTAGGGGGCCCTAGCGGGAGGGCCAATGAGCAGTTCTTC. Complete variable domain (other parts from reference TRBV7-6 and TRBJ2-1): GAGVSQSPRYKVTKRGQDVALRCDPISGHVSLYWYRQALGQGPEFLTYFNYEAQQDKSGLPNDRFSAERPEGSISTLTIQRTEQRDSAMYRCASSLGGPSGRANEQFFGPGTRLTVL.

The CDR3 DNA sequence: TGTGCCAGCACGGGACTAGCGGCCAATGAGCAGTTCTTC. Protein: CASTGLAANEQFF. This chain joins TRBV27 and TRBJ2-1; 11 nucleotides match TRBD2. The CDR3 is made up of 13 amino acids. Germline lookup yields CDR1 MNHEY and CDR2 SMNVEV (reference sequence). V was clipped by 7 bases and J by 6 bases; unmatched bases: 2.

This chain connects TRBV5-1 to TRBJ1-1; a weak D match, TRBD1 (6 bases). Germline loops: CDR1 SGHRS, CDR2 YFSETQ. The V end lost 4 bases, the J end lost 7 bases, and 20 bases lay between the germline ends. This CDR3 is built from 15 residues. The CDR3 protein is CASSHNRDGGGEAFF. Here the CDR3 DNA reads TGCGCCAGCAGCCATAACAGGGACGGAGGTGGTGAAGCTTTCTTT. The full variable domain, completed using reference TRBV5-1 and TRBJ1-1, is KAGVTQTPRYLIKTRGQQVTLSCSPISGHRSVSWYQQTPGQGLQFLFEYFSETQRNKGNFPGRFSGRQFSNSRSEMNVSTLELGDSALYLCASSHNRDGGGEAFFGQGTRLTVV.

This chain connects TRBV7-8 to TRBJ2-1; TRBD2 might be the D (6 bases). Trimming cost V 1 base and J 9 bases, with 19 bases left between them. This CDR3 region has 16 residues. Germline CDR1 is SGHVS and CDR2 is FQNEAQ. The CDR3 reads CASSLDVTSLGGEQFF. CDR3 nucleotide sequence: TGTGCCAGCAGCTTAGATGTGACCTCCCTCGGGGGTGAGCAGTTCTTC.